This T cell receptor (beta chain) comes out of a study of tumor T cells in aggressive B-cell lymphoma. The CDR3 sequence is 14 residues long. Germline CDR1 reads SGHVS; CDR2 reads FQNEAQ. Trimming at V came to 5 bases and at J to 3 bases, leaving 4 bases not matched to a gene. TCRdb's table, derived via immunoSEQ multiplex PCR, lists solely in-frame clones and lacks some. Of roughly 10,000 clones listed, almost 85% are singletons. This TCR came from an adult with diffuse large B cell lymphoma. The chain carries TRBV7-8 and TRBJ1-1; the match to TRBD1 covers 9 bases. Specimen: tumor tissue. CDR3 sequence reads: CASSPRQGDTEAFF. DNA for the CDR3: TGTGCCAGCAGCCCCAGACAGGGGGACACTGAAGCTTTCTTT.